These 29 T cell receptor beta chains originate from one sample sequenced in a study of response to subunit inactivated influenza vaccine. In TCRdb, the RT-PCR reads were re-called with MiXCR into one record per CDR3 protein. The sample has some 500,000 distinct CDR3 sequences, 15% to 20% seen once; the top ten hold around 3%. The source material was CD4+ T cells sorted from PBMCs, sampled around 25 months after vaccination. These receptors all stem from a man aged 50-75 years who received an inactivated influenza vaccine.

The rearrangement uses TRBV18 and TRBJ2-3, with D maybe TRBD2 (5 bases). The CDR3 runs to 16 residues. The germline V gene has CDR1 KGHSH and CDR2 LQKENI. Trimming took 3 bases from V and 0 from J, leaving 13 bases between them. This CDR3 is CASSPLGAASTDTQYF. The CDR3 region has the DNA TGTGCCAGCTCACCGCTGGGAGCGGCCAGCACAGATACGCAGTATTTT.

In this sample, this clonotype turned up many times. The V call is TRBV6-1, the J call TRBJ2-1; 12 bases match TRBD2. Germline V CDR1 and CDR2: MNHNS, SASEGT. Trimming took 5 bases from V and 3 from J; bases not matched to a gene: 2. The CDR3 is 15 amino acids. The CDR3 sequence is CASSPSGGVYNEQFF. The DNA of the CDR3 is TGTGCCAGCAGTCCTAGCGGGGGGGTCTACAATGAGCAGTTCTTC.

At least ten counts were recorded for this clonotype. J is TRBJ2-7 and V is TRBV6-1; possibly TRBD1 for D (6 bases). Trimming took off 6 bases at V and 6 bases at J, with 21 bases between the two ends. CDR1 and CDR2 (germline): MNHNS, SASEGT. There are 15 residues in the CDR3. CDR3 coding DNA: TGTGCCAGCAGAAACCGGGGACACTTAATGGGCGAGCAGTACTTC. This gives the protein CASRNRGHLMGEQYF.

This chain links TRBV20-1 with TRBJ1-1; D unclear. Per the germline V gene, CDR1 is DFQATT and CDR2 is SNEGSKA (reference sequence). CDR3 length: 12 amino acids. V was clipped by 0 bases and J by 11 bases, with 13 bases between them. The CDR3 is CSARDLRTTAFF. The CDR3 coding sequence is TGCAGTGCTAGAGATCTTAGGACCACGGCTTTCTTT.

The V gene is TRBV21-1, the J gene TRBJ2-7; TRBD1 is the table's D call and was not checked against the DNA. TRBV21-1 counts as a pseudogene. The CDR3 consists of 16 residues. CDR3 sequence (DNA): TGTGCCAGCAGCAAACGCCGTGGTCAGGGGAGCGGCGAGCAGTACTTC. Its protein product is CASSKRRGQGSGEQYF.

This clonotype was observed at least ten times. The rearrangement joins TRBV6-1 to TRBJ1-4; 9 positions agree with TRBD1. The J segment lost 4 bases and the V segment lost 4 bases, leaving 4 bases of the junction unmatched. The CDR3 is 15 residues long. CDR1 and CDR2 (germline): MNHNS, SASEGT. CDR3 region: CASSAGTGSNEKLFF. CDR3 sequence (DNA): TGTGCCAGCAGTGCCGGGACAGGGAGTAATGAAAAACTGTTTTTT.

This clonotype has a handful of counts. V gene TRBV6-2 or TRBV6-3 combines with J gene TRBJ2-2, with 8 positions matching TRBD2. V lost 6 bases, J lost 6 bases, and 9 bases stayed unmatched. The CDR3 totals 15 residues. In germline, CDR1 is MNHEY, CDR2 SVGEGT. The CDR3 protein is CASSPYGTSPGELFF. The CDR3 coding sequence is TGTGCCAGCAGCCCATACGGGACTAGTCCCGGGGAGCTGTTTTTT.

This clonotype was seen only a few times. This rearrangement joins TRBV6-2 or TRBV6-3 to TRBJ2-3; tentative D call: TRBD2 (6 bases). Germline V CDR1 and CDR2: MNHEY, SVGEGT. This CDR3 comprises 17 residues. V lost 0 bases, J lost 9 bases, and 22 bases lay in between. DNA of the CDR3: TGTGCCAGCAGTTACTCGAACACCGGGGGTCTCCTGGAGACGCAGTATTTT. Amino acid sequence: CASSYSNTGGLLETQYF.

The sample holds many counts of this clonotype. The chain is built from TRBV28 and TRBJ1-5; no clear D. The CDR3 is 14 amino acids. Germline assignment: CDR1 MDHEN and CDR2 SYDVKM. Trimming cost V 3 bases and J 4 bases, with 10 bases left between them. The DNA for the CDR3 is TGTGCCAGCAGTTTCTCCGGCAGAAATCAGCCCCAGCATTTT. Encoded protein: CASSFSGRNQPQHF.

The gene calls are TRBV7-2 and TRBJ2-1; 14 nucleotides match TRBD2. Trimming at V came to 3 bases and at J to 7 bases, leaving 5 bases not matched to a gene. This CDR3 has 16 amino acids. The germline V gene encodes CDR1 SGHTA and CDR2 FQGNSA. The chain's CDR3 is CASSFSGTSGRNEQFF. The CDR3 region has the DNA TGTGCCAGCAGCTTTTCCGGGACTAGCGGGAGAAATGAGCAGTTCTTC.

The rearrangement links TRBV10-2 to TRBJ2-3; D perhaps matches TRBD2 (5 bases). Trimming took off 6 bases at V and 4 bases at J, with 14 bases between the two ends. CDR3 length: 14 residues. CDR1 is WSHSY and CDR2 is SAAADI in the germline V gene. In DNA form, the CDR3 reads TGCGCCAGCAGGGTCGGGGAGTGGCCAGATACGCAGTATTTT. This gives the protein CASRVGEWPDTQYF.

The genes are TRBV4-3 and TRBJ1-4; a weak D match, TRBD1 (5 bases). The germline V and J ends were trimmed by 4 bases and 3 bases, with 15 bases remaining between them. The CDR3 loop spans 16 amino acids. Germline V gives CDR1 LGHNA, CDR2 YSLEER. The CDR3 is CASSRRIQGPNEKLFF. The CDR3 coding sequence is TGCGCCAGCAGCCGCCGAATCCAGGGACCTAATGAAAAACTGTTTTTT.

This clonotype came up a few times. This sequence joins TRBV27 and TRBJ2-7; TRBD1 matches 10 bases. There are 15 residues in the CDR3. The ends lost 9 bases at V and 6 bases at J; junction bases unmatched: 14. The germline V gene has CDR1 MNHEY and CDR2 SMNVEV (reference sequence). CDR3 protein: CASYTRQGAGVEQYF. The CDR3 DNA follows: TGTGCCAGTTATACAAGACAGGGGGCAGGAGTCGAGCAGTACTTC.

The gene calls are TRBV27 and TRBJ2-3; 11 nucleotides match TRBD2. Germline loops: CDR1 MNHEY, CDR2 SMNVEV (reference sequence). Trimming at V came to 6 bases and at J to 3 bases, leaving 8 bases not matched to a gene. This CDR3 comprises 16 residues. DNA of the CDR3: TGTGCCAGCAGCCGTGACACTAGCGGGAGTACAGATACGCAGTATTTT. It codes for CASSRDTSGSTDTQYF.

This clonotype has more than one count but fewer than ten. V usage is TRBV12-3 or TRBV12-4 and J usage is TRBJ1-4; D possibly corresponds to TRBD1 (6 bases). V was clipped by 5 bases and J by 5 bases, with 21 bases between them. CDR3 length: 17 residues. The DNA for the CDR3 is TGTGCCAGCAGTCCTTTCCGGGATCTCACAGGGAATGAAAAACTGTTTTTT. It translates to CASSPFRDLTGNEKLFF.

This clonotype appeared many times. V and J are TRBV12-3 or TRBV12-4 and TRBJ2-1; 11 bases are a match to TRBD2. The CDR3 covers 18 residues. V shed 4 bases, J shed 2 bases, and the junction held 10 bases outside the gene matches. CDR3 sequence reads: CASSSGTSGHLTYNEQFF. The CDR3 coding sequence is TGTGCCAGCAGTTCCGGGACTAGCGGCCACCTTACCTACAATGAGCAGTTCTTC.

J is TRBJ1-1 and V is TRBV7-9; D is unclear. CDR1 and CDR2 from the germline V gene are SEHNR and FQNEAQ (reference sequence). V was pared by 5 bases and J by 5 bases, with 9 bases between. The CDR3 runs to 12 residues. This CDR3 reads CASSVQGTEAFF. CDR3 sequence (DNA): TGTGCCAGCAGCGTTCAAGGAACTGAAGCTTTCTTT.

This clonotype was seen a handful of times. The V call is TRBV20-1, the J call TRBJ1-5; a possible D gene is TRBD1 (6 bases). Per germline, CDR1 DFQATT and CDR2 SNEGSKA (reference sequence). The CDR3 has 15 amino acids. Trimming took off 6 bases at V and 2 bases at J, with 17 bases between the two ends. In DNA form, the CDR3 reads TGCAGTGCCCCACAAGGGGGGGTAGGCAATCAGCCCCAGCATTTT. Its protein is CSAPQGGVGNQPQHF.

The table lists this clonotype with many counts. The chain recombines TRBV12-3 or TRBV12-4 with TRBJ2-2; maybe TRBD2 (5 bases). The V end lost 2 bases, the J end lost 6 bases, and 13 bases lay between the germline ends. The CDR3 sequence is 15 residues long. CDR3 sequence reads: CASSLMTTGPGELFF. The CDR3 DNA follows: TGTGCCAGCAGTTTAATGACTACCGGTCCCGGGGAGCTGTTTTTT.

In this sample, this clonotype turned up many times. The rearrangement links TRBV12-3 or TRBV12-4 to TRBJ2-7; either TRBD1 or TRBD2 may supply D (5 bases each). CDR3 length: 15 amino acids. Trimming removed 5 bases from V and 7 bases from J, with 21 bases in between. This CDR3 is CASSRDGTLLGEQYF. The CDR3 DNA is TGTGCCAGCAGTCGGGACGGAACACTTCTCGGGGAGCAGTACTTC.

Only a few counts were recorded for this clonotype. The rearrangement links TRBV9 to TRBJ1-1; no clear D. This CDR3 region has 13 residues. CDR1 and CDR2 from the germline V gene are SGDLS and YYNGEE. V gave up 3 bases and J gave up 2 bases, with 8 bases separating them. In DNA, the CDR3 is TGTGCCAGCAGCGCCGCATCAAACACTGAAGCTTTCTTT. Translated, it gives CASSAASNTEAFF.

This clonotype showed up just a few times. V and J are TRBV10-3 and TRBJ2-7; 9 positions agree with TRBD1. CDR1 is ENHRY and CDR2 is SYGVKD in the germline V gene. This CDR3 comprises 14 residues. V dropped 6 bases and J dropped 3; count of bases not matched to a gene: 6. This CDR3 is CAIRPGQGYYEQYF. The CDR3 DNA reads TGTGCCATCAGACCGGGACAGGGATACTACGAGCAGTACTTC.

This chain joins TRBV20-1 and TRBJ1-5; D is perhaps TRBD1 (6 bases). The CDR3 is 17 residues long. The germline V gene has CDR1 DFQATT and CDR2 SNEGSKA (reference sequence). The V gene lost 3 bases and the J gene lost 0 bases, with 18 bases spanning the gap. Written as DNA, the CDR3 is TGCAGTGCTAGGGGGGACACCGCAACGCATAGCAATCAGCCCCAGCATTTT. The encoded protein is CSARGDTATHSNQPQHF.

There are a few counts of this clonotype. V gene TRBV7-9 combines with J gene TRBJ2-3; D unclear. The germline V gene has CDR1 SEHNR and CDR2 FQNEAQ (reference sequence). The CDR3 length is 17 residues. V was clipped by 2 bases and J by 0 bases, with 15 bases between them. The CDR3 region has the DNA TGTGCCAGCAGCTTATACCCGATCCTAGTGAGCACAGATACGCAGTATTTT. It specifies CASSLYPILVSTDTQYF. The full variable domain, rest sourced from reference TRBV7-9 and TRBJ2-3, is DTGVSQNPRHKITKRGQNVTFRCDPISEHNRLYWYRQTLGQGPEFLTYFQNEAQLEKSRLLSDRFSAERPKGSFSTLEIQRTEQGDSAMYLCASSLYPILVSTDTQYFGPGTRLTVL.

As for this clonotype: The junction shows a germline mismatch at one end, possibly a read error. The chain has TRBV20-1 and TRBJ2-4; TRBD2 agrees at 8 bases. The germline CDR1 and CDR2 sequences are DFQATT and SNEGSKA (reference sequence). This CDR3 has 14 residues. CDR3 in DNA: TGCAGTGCTAGACCCTTACTAGCGGATGTCATTCAGCACTTC. Its translation is CSARPLLADVIQHF.

This clonotype was recorded many times. For the CDR3, the DNA is TGTGCCAGCAGCACGGACAGGGATCAGCCCCAGCATTTT. Translation: CASSTDRDQPQHF. This chain uses TRBV12-3 or TRBV12-4 with TRBJ1-5; TRBD1 agrees at 8 bases. V shed 6 bases, J shed 5 bases, and the junction held 3 bases outside the gene matches. The CDR3 totals 13 residues.

On this clonotype itself: A much larger clone differs by one base, so this may be a read error. The V call is TRBV5-1, the J call TRBJ2-2, with D unclear. CDR3 length equals 14 residues. V was shortened by 0 bases and J by 3 bases, with 6 bases between the two germline ends. Germline V gene lookup returns CDR1 SGHRS and CDR2 YFSETQ. The CDR3 region has the DNA TGCGCCAGCAGCTTGGCCGCGGACACCGGGGAGCTGTTTTTT. Protein sequence: CASSLAADTGELFF.

V gene TRBV10-3 combines with J gene TRBJ2-5, with TRBD2 identical over 14 bases. Per the germline V gene, CDR1 is ENHRY and CDR2 is SYGVKD. The CDR3 runs 13 residues. With V trimmed by 11 bases and J by 4 bases, 3 bases remained unmatched. In DNA, the CDR3 is TGTGCCCTGGGACTAGCGGGAGTAGAGACCCAGTACTTC. Its translation: CALGLAGVETQYF.

This sequence joins TRBV30 and TRBJ1-5, with D possibly TRBD1 on 5 matching bases. The CDR3 runs to 14 residues. Germline assignment: CDR1 GTSNPN and CDR2 SVGIG (reference sequence). V lost 0 bases and J lost 5, with 11 bases in between. The CDR3 nucleotides are TGTGCCTGGAGTGTAGTGGGGACGGATCAGCCCCAGCATTTT. Amino acids: CAWSVVGTDQPQHF.